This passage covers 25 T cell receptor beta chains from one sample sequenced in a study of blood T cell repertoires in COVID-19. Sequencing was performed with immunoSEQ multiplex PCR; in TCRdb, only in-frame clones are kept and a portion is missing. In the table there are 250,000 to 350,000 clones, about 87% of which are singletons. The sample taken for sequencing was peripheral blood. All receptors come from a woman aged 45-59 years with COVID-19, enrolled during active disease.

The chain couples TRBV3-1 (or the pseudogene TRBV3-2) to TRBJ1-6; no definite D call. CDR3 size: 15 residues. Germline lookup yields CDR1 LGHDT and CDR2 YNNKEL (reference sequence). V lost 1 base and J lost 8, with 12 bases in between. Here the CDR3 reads CASSQVRVVDSPLHF. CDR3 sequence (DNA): TGTGCCAGCAGCCAAGTCCGCGTGGTGGATTCACCCCTCCACTTT.

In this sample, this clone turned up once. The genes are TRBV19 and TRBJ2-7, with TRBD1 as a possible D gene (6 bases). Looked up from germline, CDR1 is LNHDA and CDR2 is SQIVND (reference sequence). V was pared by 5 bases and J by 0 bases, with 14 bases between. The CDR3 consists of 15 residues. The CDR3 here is CASSSPGTYSYEQYF. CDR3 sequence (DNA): TGTGCCAGTAGTTCACCCGGGACATACTCCTACGAGCAGTACTTC.

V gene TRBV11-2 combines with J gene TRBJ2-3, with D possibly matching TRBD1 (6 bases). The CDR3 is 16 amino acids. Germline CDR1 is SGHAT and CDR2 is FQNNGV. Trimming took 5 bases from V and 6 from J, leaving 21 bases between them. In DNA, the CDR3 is TGTGCCAGCAGCCCTTTCCGGGGACACCGATTCGATACGCAGTATTTT. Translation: CASSPFRGHRFDTQYF.

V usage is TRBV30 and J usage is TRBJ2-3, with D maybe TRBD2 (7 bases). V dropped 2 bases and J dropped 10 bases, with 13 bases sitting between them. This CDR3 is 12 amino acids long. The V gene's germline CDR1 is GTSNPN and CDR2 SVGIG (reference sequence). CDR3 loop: CAWSPVGGPQYF. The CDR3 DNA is TGTGCCTGGAGTCCTGTGGGGGGGCCGCAGTATTTT. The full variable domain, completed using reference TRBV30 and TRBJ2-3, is SQTIHQWPATLVQPVGSPLSLECTVEGTSNPNLYWYRQAAGRGLQLLFYSVGIGQISSEVPQNLSASRPQDRQFILSSKKLLLSDSGFYLCAWSPVGGPQYFGPGTRLTVL.

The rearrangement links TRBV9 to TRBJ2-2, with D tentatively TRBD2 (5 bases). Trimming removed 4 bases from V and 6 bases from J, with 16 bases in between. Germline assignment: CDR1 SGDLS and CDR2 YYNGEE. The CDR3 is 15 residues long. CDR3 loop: CASSPRSYGAGELFF. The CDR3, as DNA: TGTGCCAGCAGCCCCCGCAGTTACGGGGCCGGGGAGCTGTTTTTT.

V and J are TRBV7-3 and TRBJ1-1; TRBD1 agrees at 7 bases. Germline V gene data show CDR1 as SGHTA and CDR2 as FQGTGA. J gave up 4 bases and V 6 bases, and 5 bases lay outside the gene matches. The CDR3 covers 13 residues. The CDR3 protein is CASSSQGVTEAFF. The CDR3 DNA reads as TGTGCCAGCAGTTCCCAGGGGGTCACTGAAGCTTTCTTT. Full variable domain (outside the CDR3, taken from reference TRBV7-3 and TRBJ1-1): GAGVSQTPSNKVTEKGKYVELRCDPISGHTALYWYRQSLGQGPEFLIYFQGTGAADDSGLPNDRFFAVRPEGSVSTLKIQRTERGDSAVYLCASSSQGVTEAFFGQGTRLTVV.

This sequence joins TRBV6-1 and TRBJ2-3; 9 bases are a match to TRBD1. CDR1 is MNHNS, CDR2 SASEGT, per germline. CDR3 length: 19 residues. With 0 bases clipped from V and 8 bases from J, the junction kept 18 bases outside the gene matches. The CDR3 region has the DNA TGTGCCAGCAGTGAAGCGCTCGGAGGGACAGGGATTATGGTTGGTACGCAGTATTTT. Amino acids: CASSEALGGTGIMVGTQYF.

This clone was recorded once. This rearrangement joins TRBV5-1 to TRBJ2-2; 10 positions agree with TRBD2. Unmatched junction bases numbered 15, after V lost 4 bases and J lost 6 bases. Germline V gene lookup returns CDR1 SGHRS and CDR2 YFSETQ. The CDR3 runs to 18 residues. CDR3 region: CASSPRASGSNIAGELFF. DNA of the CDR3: TGCGCCAGCAGCCCCCGGGCTAGCGGGAGTAATATTGCCGGGGAGCTGTTTTTT.

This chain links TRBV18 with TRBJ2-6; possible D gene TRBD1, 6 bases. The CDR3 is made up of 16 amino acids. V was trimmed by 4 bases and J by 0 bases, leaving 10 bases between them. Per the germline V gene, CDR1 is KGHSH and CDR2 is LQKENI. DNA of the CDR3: TGTGCCAGCTCACAGGGGGTGAGCTCTGGGGCCAACGTCCTGACTTTC. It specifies CASSQGVSSGANVLTF.

In nucleotides, the CDR3 is TGTGCCAGCACCTGGGAGGGGGGCTCCTACGAGCAGTACTTC. Translated: CASTWEGGSYEQYF. The gene calls are TRBV7-8 and TRBJ2-7; possibly TRBD2 for D (7 bases). Trimming removed 7 bases from V and 0 bases from J, with 13 bases in between. The V gene's germline CDR1 is SGHVS and CDR2 FQNEAQ. This CDR3 has 14 amino acids.

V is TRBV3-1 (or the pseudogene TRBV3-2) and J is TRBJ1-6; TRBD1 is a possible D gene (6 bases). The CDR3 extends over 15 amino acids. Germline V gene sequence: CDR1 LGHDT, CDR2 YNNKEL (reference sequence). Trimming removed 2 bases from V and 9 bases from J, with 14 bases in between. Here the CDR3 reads CASSQSQQGGSPLHF. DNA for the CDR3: TGTGCCAGCAGCCAATCGCAACAGGGCGGTTCACCCCTCCACTTT.

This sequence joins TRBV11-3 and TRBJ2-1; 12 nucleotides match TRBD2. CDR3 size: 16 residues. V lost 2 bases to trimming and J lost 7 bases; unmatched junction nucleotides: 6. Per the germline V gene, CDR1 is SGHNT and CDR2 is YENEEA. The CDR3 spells CASSLKTSGRINEQFF. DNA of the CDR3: TGTGCCAGCAGCTTAAAGACTAGCGGGAGAATAAATGAGCAGTTCTTC. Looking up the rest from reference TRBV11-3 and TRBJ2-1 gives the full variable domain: EAGVVQSPRYKIIEKKQPVAFWCNPISGHNTLYWYLQNLGQGPELLIRYENEEAVDDSQLPKDRFSAERLKGVDSTLKIQPAELGDSAVYLCASSLKTSGRINEQFFGPGTRLTVL.

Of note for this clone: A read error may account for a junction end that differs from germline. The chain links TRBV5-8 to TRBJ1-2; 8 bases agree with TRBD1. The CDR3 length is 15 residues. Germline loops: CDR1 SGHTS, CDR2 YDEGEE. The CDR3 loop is CASSLGDRIDYRYTF. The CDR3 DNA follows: TGTGCCAGCAGCTTGGGGGACAGGATCGACTATCGCTACACCTTC. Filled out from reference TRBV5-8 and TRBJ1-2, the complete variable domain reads EAGVTQSPTHLIKTRGQQATLRCSPISGHTSVYWYQQALGLGLQFLLWYDEGEERNRGNFPPRFSGRQFPNYSSELNVNALELEDSALYLCASSLGDRIDYRYTFGSGTRLTVV.

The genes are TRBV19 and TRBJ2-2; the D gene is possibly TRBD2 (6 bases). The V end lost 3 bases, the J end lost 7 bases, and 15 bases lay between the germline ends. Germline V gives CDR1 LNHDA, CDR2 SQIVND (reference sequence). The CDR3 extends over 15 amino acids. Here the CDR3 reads CASSMGGTVGGELFF. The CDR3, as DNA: TGTGCCAGTAGTATGGGGGGTACCGTGGGCGGGGAGCTGTTTTTT.

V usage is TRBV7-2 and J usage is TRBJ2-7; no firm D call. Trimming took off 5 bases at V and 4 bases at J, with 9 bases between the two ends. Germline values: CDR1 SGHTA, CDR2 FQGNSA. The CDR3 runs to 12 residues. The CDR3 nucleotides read TGTGCCAGCAGCCCAGGAATTTACGAGCAGTACTTC. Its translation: CASSPGIYEQYF.

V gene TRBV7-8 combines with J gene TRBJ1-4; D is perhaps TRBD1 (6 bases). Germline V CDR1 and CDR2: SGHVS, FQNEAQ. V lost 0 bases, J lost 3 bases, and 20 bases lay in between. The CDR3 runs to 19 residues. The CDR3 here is CASSLAKGGRGLANEKLFF. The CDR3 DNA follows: TGTGCCAGCAGCTTAGCGAAGGGTGGCAGGGGCTTAGCTAATGAAAAACTGTTTTTT.

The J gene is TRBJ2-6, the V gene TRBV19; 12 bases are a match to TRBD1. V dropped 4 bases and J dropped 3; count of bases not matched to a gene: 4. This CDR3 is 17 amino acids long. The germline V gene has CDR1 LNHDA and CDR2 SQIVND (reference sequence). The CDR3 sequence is CASSKGTGGGGANVLTF. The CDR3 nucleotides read TGTGCCAGTAGTAAGGGGACAGGGGGCGGTGGGGCCAACGTCCTGACTTTC.

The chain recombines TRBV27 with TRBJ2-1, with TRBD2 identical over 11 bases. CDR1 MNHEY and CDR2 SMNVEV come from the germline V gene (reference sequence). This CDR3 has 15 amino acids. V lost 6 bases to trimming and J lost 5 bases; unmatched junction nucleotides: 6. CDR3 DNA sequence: TGTGCCAGCAGGCCAGTAGCGGGAGGGCACAATGAGCAGTTCTTC. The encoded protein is CASRPVAGGHNEQFF.

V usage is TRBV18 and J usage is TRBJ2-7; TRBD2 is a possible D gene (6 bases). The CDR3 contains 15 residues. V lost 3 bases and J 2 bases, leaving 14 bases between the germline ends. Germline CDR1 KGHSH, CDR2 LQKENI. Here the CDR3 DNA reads TGTGCCAGCTCACCCCACCGGGACTTAACCTACGAGCAGTACTTC. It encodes CASSPHRDLTYEQYF. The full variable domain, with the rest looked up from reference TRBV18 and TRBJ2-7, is NAGVMQNPRHLVRRRGQEARLRCSPMKGHSHVYWYRQLPEEGLKFMVYLQKENIIDESGMPKERFSAEFPKEGPSILRIQQVVRGDSAAYFCASSPHRDLTYEQYFGPGTRLTVT.

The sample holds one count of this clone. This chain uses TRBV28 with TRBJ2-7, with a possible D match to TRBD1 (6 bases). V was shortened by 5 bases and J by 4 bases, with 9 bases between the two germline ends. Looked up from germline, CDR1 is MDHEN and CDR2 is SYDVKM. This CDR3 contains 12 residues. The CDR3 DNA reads TGTGCCAGCAGTGCTACAGGGTACGAGCAGTACTTC. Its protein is CASSATGYEQYF. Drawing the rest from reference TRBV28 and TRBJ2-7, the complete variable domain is DVKVTQSSRYLVKRTGEKVFLECVQDMDHENMFWYRQDPGLGLRLIYFSYDVKMKEKGDIPEGYSVSREKKERFSLILESASTNQTSMYLCASSATGYEQYFGPGTRLTVT.

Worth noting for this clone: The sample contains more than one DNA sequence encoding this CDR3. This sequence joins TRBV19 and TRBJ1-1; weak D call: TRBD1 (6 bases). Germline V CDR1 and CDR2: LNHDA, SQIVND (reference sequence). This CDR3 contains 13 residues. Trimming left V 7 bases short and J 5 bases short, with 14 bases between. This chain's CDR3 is CASTRKGGTEAFF. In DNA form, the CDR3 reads TGTGCCAGTACTAGAAAGGGGGGGACTGAAGCTTTCTTT. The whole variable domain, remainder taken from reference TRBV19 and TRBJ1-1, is DGGITQSPKYLFRKEGQNVTLSCEQNLNHDAMYWYRQDPGQGLRLIYYSQIVNDFQKGDIAEGYSVSREKKESFPLTVTSAQKNPTAFYLCASTRKGGTEAFFGQGTRLTVV.

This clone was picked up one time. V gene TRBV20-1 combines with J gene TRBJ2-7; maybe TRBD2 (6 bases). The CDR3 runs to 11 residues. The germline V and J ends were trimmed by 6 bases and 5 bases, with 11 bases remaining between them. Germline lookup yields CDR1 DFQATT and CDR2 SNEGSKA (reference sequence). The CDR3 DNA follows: TGCAGTGCCCTATGGGGGGACGAGCAGTACTTC. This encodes CSALWGDEQYF.

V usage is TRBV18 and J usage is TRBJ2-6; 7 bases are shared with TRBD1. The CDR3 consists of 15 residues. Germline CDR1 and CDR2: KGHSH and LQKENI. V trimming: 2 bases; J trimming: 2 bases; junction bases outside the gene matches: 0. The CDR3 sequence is CASSPDRAGANVLTF. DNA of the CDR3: TGTGCCAGCTCACCAGACAGGGCTGGGGCCAACGTCCTGACTTTC. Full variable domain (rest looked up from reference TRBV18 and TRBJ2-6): NAGVMQNPRHLVRRRGQEARLRCSPMKGHSHVYWYRQLPEEGLKFMVYLQKENIIDESGMPKERFSAEFPKEGPSILRIQQVVRGDSAAYFCASSPDRAGANVLTFGAGSRLTVL.

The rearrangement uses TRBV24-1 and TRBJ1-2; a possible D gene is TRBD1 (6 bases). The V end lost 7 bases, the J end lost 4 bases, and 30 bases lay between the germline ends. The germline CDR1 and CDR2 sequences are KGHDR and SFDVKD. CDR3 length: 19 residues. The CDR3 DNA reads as TGTGCCACCAGAGTAAACCTTGATGGAGAGCGGGGGCGCTTCTATGGCTACACCTTC. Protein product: CATRVNLDGERGRFYGYTF.

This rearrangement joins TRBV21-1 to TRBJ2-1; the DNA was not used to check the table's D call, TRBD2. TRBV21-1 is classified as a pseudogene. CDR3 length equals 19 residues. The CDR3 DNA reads TGTGCCAGCAGCACCCCGGACGGGGGATATAGCGGGAGTTACAATGAGCAGTTCTTC. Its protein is CASSTPDGGYSGSYNEQFF.